This T cell receptor (beta chain) emerged from a study of human T cells and chemical hapten exposure. Germline lookup yields CDR1 MNHEY and CDR2 SVGAGI. The germline V and J ends were trimmed by 8 bases and 2 bases, with 7 bases remaining between them. CDR3 length: 12 amino acids. As for time point: patch test 3, about 24 weeks after DPC sensitization. Treatment meaning: therapeutic diphenylcyclopropenone sensitization with weekly scalp DPC. TCRdb analysed the RACE reads with MiXCR anew, one entry per CDR3 protein. This repertoire shows some 97,000 distinct CDR3 sequences, 25% to 30% found once; its top ten account for around a tenth. Only a few counts were recorded for this clonotype.

The clonotype was recovered from a man in his forties or fifties with alopecia areata. Some clones in this sample may be carry-over from other donors' samples. The material was whole blood, obtained in connection with sensitization to the hapten diphenylcyclopropenone (DPC). This sequence joins TRBV6-5 and TRBJ2-1; D call uncertain. The DNA of the CDR3 is TGTGCCAGCCAGACCACCTACAATGAGCAGTTCTTC. Translating it yields CASQTTYNEQFF.